Listed below are T cell receptor beta chains from one sample, sequenced in a study of blood T cell repertoires in COVID-19. Assay: immunoSEQ multiplex PCR; the TCRdb copy retains only in-frame clones and omits some. The sample has hundreds of thousands of clones; 87% are singletons. The source material was PBMCs or T cells enriched from blood (not recorded which). The receptors derive from a woman in her thirties or forties who had recovered from COVID-19. The CDR3 runs from the conserved cysteine through the conserved F or W. Each record gives: J gene, clone size, V gene, D gene, CDR3 DNA, CDR3 protein. The D gene is left open where the match is weak. Only part of the rows carry a size: once, few, many, or a class if the clone is expanded.

TRBJ2-1	.	TRBV4-2	TRBD2	TGTGCCAGCAGCCAAGATGGAAGTAGCGGGAGTGAGCAGTTCTTC	CASSQDGSSGSEQFF
TRBJ1-3	.	TRBV15	.	TGTGCCACCAGCAGAGTTTCGGGAAATGGAAACACCATATATTTT	CATSRVSGNGNTIYF
TRBJ2-7	.	TRBV19	TRBD2	TGTGCCAGTAGTAAGGAGACTAGCGGGAGGTTGAAGGAGCAGTACTTC	CASSKETSGRLKEQYF
TRBJ2-1	.	TRBV28	.	TGTGCCAGCAGTTTATCACAGTACAATGAGCAGTTCTTC	CASSLSQYNEQFF
TRBJ2-3	.	TRBV11-2	.	TGTGCCAGCAGCCGAGCATCCCGCCCCACAGATACGCAGTATTTT	CASSRASRPTDTQYF
TRBJ1-1	.	TRBV18	.	TGTGCCAGCTCCGAGGGACAGAACACTGAAGCTTTCTTT	CASSEGQNTEAFF
TRBJ2-4	many	TRBV2	.	TGTGCCAGCAGTGATGAGGGAGCTTTTACTGACATTCAGTACTTC	CASSDEGAFTDIQYF
TRBJ2-7	.	TRBV27	.	TGTGCCAGCAGCCCTCCTGAGACATATAAGCCCTACGAGCAGTACTTC	CASSPPETYKPYEQYF
TRBJ2-2	.	TRBV9	TRBD1	TGTGCCAGCAGCGGCGGACAGGGACGAACCGGGGAGCTGTTTTTT	CASSGGQGRTGELFF
TRBJ2-4	.	TRBV7-2	.	TGTGCCAGCAGCTTATCCGGGAGTGGGTACATTCAGTACTTC	CASSLSGSGYIQYF
TRBJ1-2	.	TRBV18	TRBD1	TGTGCCAGCTCACCGACAGGGAACTATGGCTACACCTTC	CASSPTGNYGYTF
TRBJ1-1	.	TRBV6-2/TRBV6-3	.	TGTGCCAGCAGTCAGGGGACTGAAGCTTTCTTT	CASSQGTEAFF
TRBJ1-5	.	TRBV14	TRBD1	TGTGCCAGCAGCCACGTCAAGACAGGGCCGAATCAGCCCCAGCATTTT	CASSHVKTGPNQPQHF
TRBJ2-1	.	TRBV4-3	.	TGCGCCAGCAGCCAAGAACACGGCGGGTACAACCCCAATGAGCAGTTCTTC	CASSQEHGGYNPNEQFF
TRBJ2-1	.	TRBV5-1	TRBD1	TGCGCCAGCAGCTATCCGGGACAGGGGAATGAGCAGTTCTTC	CASSYPGQGNEQFF
TRBJ1-2	.	TRBV30	TRBD1	TGTGCCTGGAGTCCAGGGGGGACGGAGAACTATGGCTACACCTTC	CAWSPGGTENYGYTF
TRBJ1-5	.	TRBV30	TRBD1	TGTGCCTGGAGTGCCGGGACAGGGGCTCGCCCCCAGCATTTT	CAWSAGTGARPQHF
TRBJ2-1	.	TRBV29-1	.	TGCAGCGCAGAAAGTTCGCGGAGGAATGAGCAGTTCTTC	CSAESSRRNEQFF
TRBJ2-1	.	TRBV2	TRBD2	TGTGCCAGCAGGGAGACTAGCGGGAGTAAGGGTGAGCAGTTCTTC	CASRETSGSKGEQFF
TRBJ2-3	.	TRBV18	TRBD1	TGTGCCAGCTCACCAGGGACAGGGGGGACAGATACGCAGTATTTT	CASSPGTGGTDTQYF
TRBJ2-1	.	TRBV15	.	TGTGCCACCAGCACTAAAGGGGAGGTTCACAATGAGCAGTTCTTC	CATSTKGEVHNEQFF
TRBJ1-5	.	TRBV2	.	TGTGCCAGCAGTGATGGAGGGGGCAATCAGCCCCAGCATTTT	CASSDGGGNQPQHF
TRBJ2-1	.	TRBV12-2	.	TGTGCAAGTCGCCCCACAACAGGGGGCCGTCGCTCCTACAATGAGCAGTTCTTC	CASRPTTGGRRSYNEQFF
TRBJ2-3	few	TRBV28	.	TGTGCCAGCAGTTCCCCTGGGCGGGTTACGCAGTATTTT	CASSSPGRVTQYF
TRBJ2-2	.	TRBV28	.	TGTGCCAGCAGCGGACAGAACACCGGGGAGCTGTTTTTT	CASSGQNTGELFF
TRBJ2-5	.	TRBV11-3	.	TGTGCCAGCAGCCTGATTCGGGGAGAGACCCAGTACTTC	CASSLIRGETQYF
TRBJ2-5	.	TRBV27	.	TGTGCCAGCGGGCGGGGCAGAGGGGAGACCCAGTACTTC	CASGRGRGETQYF
TRBJ2-3	.	TRBV2	TRBD2	TGTGCCAGCAGGGCGACTAGCGGGAGAACAGATACGCAGTATTTT	CASRATSGRTDTQYF
TRBJ1-1	.	TRBV5-1	.	TGCGCCAGCAGCTTGTCAGCGATGAACACTGAAGCTTTCTTT	CASSLSAMNTEAFF
TRBJ1-4	.	TRBV28	TRBD1	TGTGCCAGCAGTGTGACAGGGGATGAAAAACTGTTTTTT	CASSVTGDEKLFF
TRBJ1-1	.	TRBV4-1	TRBD1	TGCGCCAGCAGCCAGCAGACAGGGCAGAACACTGAAGCTTTCTTT	CASSQQTGQNTEAFF
TRBJ1-2	.	TRBV4-1	TRBD1	TGCGCCAGCAGCCAGGGACAGGGGGCGCTTGGCTATGGCTACACCTTC	CASSQGQGALGYGYTF
TRBJ2-1	.	TRBV7-2	.	TGTGCCAGCAGCTTAGAACTCCTTGGACAATCTGGAGTATACAATGAGCAGTTCTTC	CASSLELLGQSGVYNEQFF
TRBJ2-7	.	TRBV19	TRBD2	TGTGCCAGTAGTATATCTAGCGGGAGCTACGAGCAGTACTTC	CASSISSGSYEQYF
TRBJ1-5	.	TRBV28	TRBD1	TGTGCCAGCAGCTACAGGACAGGCCTAAATCAGCCCCAGCATTTT	CASSYRTGLNQPQHF
TRBJ2-1	.	TRBV9	.	TGTGCCAGCAGCGTACCTTTCTTCCCCCGGGGGTCAGCGGAGAACAATGAGCAGTTCTTC	CASSVPFFPRGSAENNEQFF
TRBJ2-1	.	TRBV19	.	TGTGCCAGTACGACTCGGAACAATGAGCAGTTCTTC	CASTTRNNEQFF
TRBJ2-7	.	TRBV6-1	.	TGTGCCAGCAGTGAAGTTGCTAGCGCGTCTACCGAGCAGTACTTC	CASSEVASASTEQYF
TRBJ2-2	.	TRBV28	TRBD1	TGTGCCAGCAGTACTTTGGACAGGCCCGACACCGGGGAGCTGTTTTTT	CASSTLDRPDTGELFF
TRBJ2-6	.	TRBV6-2/TRBV6-3	.	TGTGCCAGCAGCGAAGACGCGGCTGGGGCCAACGTCCTGACTTTC	CASSEDAAGANVLTF
TRBJ2-3	.	TRBV12-3/TRBV12-4	.	TGTGCCAGCAGTTGGGGCTTCACAGATACGCAGTATTTT	CASSWGFTDTQYF
TRBJ1-3	.	TRBV4-1	.	TGCGCCAGCAGCCAAGACGTAATAGGCGGGGGCTCTGGAAACACCATATATTTT	CASSQDVIGGGSGNTIYF
TRBJ1-4	.	TRBV3-1/TRBV3-2	.	TGTGCCAGCAGCCAAGCCTCGACAGGTTTTAATGAAAAACTGTTTTTT	CASSQASTGFNEKLFF
TRBJ1-5	.	TRBV18	.	TGTGCCAGCTCACAACCGGGGCACGTCCCTAATCAGCCCCAGCATTTT	CASSQPGHVPNQPQHF
TRBJ1-5	once	TRBV19	TRBD1	TGTGCCAGTAGTCGCAAAACAGGGGATCAGCCCCAGCATTTT	CASSRKTGDQPQHF
TRBJ2-6	.	TRBV7-2	.	TGTGCCAGCAGCTTAAGCCGGGGGGCCAACGTCCTGACTTTC	CASSLSRGANVLTF